This T cell receptor beta chain was recovered during a study of blood T cell repertoires in COVID-19. V was pared by 7 bases and J by 0 bases, with 10 bases between. In germline, CDR1 is LNHDA, CDR2 SQIVND (reference sequence). This CDR3 comprises 14 residues. The repertoire was sequenced with immunoSEQ multiplex PCR; TCRdb's copy has only in-frame clones and lacks some. This sample has about 400,000 clones, with 70% to 90% found just once. This rearrangement joins TRBV19 to TRBJ2-1; D might be TRBD2 (6 bases). Sequencing input: peripheral blood. The origin of this receptor is a human donor in a cohort sampled during active COVID-19. The CDR3 is CASNRRGSYNEQFF. Here the CDR3 DNA reads TGTGCCAGTAACCGGCGGGGCTCCTACAATGAGCAGTTCTTC.